These 22 T cell receptor beta chains originate from one sample sequenced in a study of shared clonotypes between healthy human individuals. The repertoire was sequenced with immunoSEQ multiplex PCR; TCRdb's copy has only in-frame clones and lacks some. The sample lists about 2.1 million clones; 85% to 95% were seen once. The naive CD8 fraction comprised CD45RO-negative cells positively selected for CCR7 and excluded terminally differentiated effector memory CD45RA+ cells. The sample comprised naive CD8+ T cells from PBMCs. Receptor source: a man aged 18 to 35 in good health. Some clones in this sample may be carry-over from other donors' samples.

Note on this clone: Distinct nucleotide sequences in the sample also encode this CDR3. CDR3 coding DNA: TGTGCCAGCAGTTTTGCAGGGAACTACGAGCAGTACTTC. It is translated as CASSFAGNYEQYF. V gene TRBV27 combines with J gene TRBJ2-7; D is perhaps TRBD1 (5 bases). Looked up from germline, CDR1 is MNHEY and CDR2 is SMNVEV (reference sequence). CDR3 size: 13 residues. Trimming removed 3 bases at V and 3 bases at J, with 9 bases between.

The chain is built from TRBV7-3 and TRBJ2-7; a weak D match, TRBD2 (6 bases). V lost 6 bases, J lost 2 bases, and 17 bases lay in between. CDR1 and CDR2 from the germline V gene are SGHTA and FQGTGA. CDR3 length equals 15 residues. Here the CDR3 reads CASSLGLAGPYEQYF. CDR3 DNA sequence: TGTGCCAGCAGTTTAGGACTTGCGGGGCCCTACGAGCAGTACTTC.

This chain connects TRBV10-1 to TRBJ2-1, with 7 bases aligning to TRBD2. The CDR3 is 13 residues long. CDR1 and CDR2 (germline): WNHNN, SYGVQD (reference sequence). The V gene end was trimmed by 2 bases and the J gene end by 7 bases; junction bases not matched to a gene: 2. The CDR3 DNA sequence: TGCGCCAGCAGTGAGGGACTAGAGAATGAGCAGTTCTTC. Its protein product is CASSEGLENEQFF.

This clone was detected only once. The genes are TRBV7-3 and TRBJ2-7, with 7 nucleotides matching TRBD2. J was trimmed by 3 bases and V by 1 base; bases with no gene match: 6. Germline V gives CDR1 SGHTA, CDR2 FQGTGA. There are 15 residues in the CDR3. CDR3 protein: CASSLNPGGHYEQYF. CDR3 nucleotides: TGTGCCAGCAGCTTAAACCCGGGAGGACACTACGAGCAGTACTTC.

The V call is TRBV4-3, the J call TRBJ2-2, with D perhaps TRBD1 (6 bases). V lost 3 bases and J lost 0, with 11 bases in between. Per the germline V gene, CDR1 is LGHNA and CDR2 is YSLEER. The CDR3 runs to 16 residues. CDR3 nucleotide sequence: TGCGCCAGCAGCCAGTCGACAGGAACGAACACCGGGGAGCTGTTTTTT. Protein: CASSQSTGTNTGELFF.

The rearrangement joins TRBV6-1 to TRBJ2-1; tentatively, D is TRBD1 (6 bases). This CDR3 has 16 amino acids. Trimming took 2 bases from V and 2 from J, leaving 13 bases between them. CDR1 is MNHNS, CDR2 SASEGT, per germline. The CDR3 here is CASSEPAGVTYNEQFF. In DNA, the CDR3 is TGTGCCAGCAGTGAACCCGCAGGGGTGACCTACAATGAGCAGTTCTTC.

The J gene is TRBJ2-7, the V gene TRBV27, with 7 bases aligning to TRBD2. The CDR3 consists of 16 residues. Germline lookup yields CDR1 MNHEY and CDR2 SMNVEV (reference sequence). The V and J ends lost 0 bases and 3 bases, in that order; junction bases with no gene match: 8. This chain's CDR3 is CASSLSNGLVVYEQYF. The CDR3 region has the DNA TGTGCCAGCAGTTTATCGAACGGACTAGTTGTCTACGAGCAGTACTTC.

The chain links TRBV27 to TRBJ1-1; tentatively, D is TRBD1 (6 bases). CDR3 length: 14 amino acids. The V and J ends lost 6 bases and 3 bases respectively, with 14 bases between them. Germline CDR1 reads MNHEY; CDR2 reads SMNVEV (reference sequence). The CDR3 DNA follows: TGTGCCAGCAGACACGGCGGGGGCTACACTGAAGCTTTCTTT. It is translated as CASRHGGGYTEAFF.

This clone was detected once. The CDR3 region has the DNA TGTGCCAGCAGCCCGCGGGTAGGGCATAGCTCCTACGAGCAGTACTTC. This translates into CASSPRVGHSSYEQYF. V usage is TRBV7-9 and J usage is TRBJ2-5; D is perhaps TRBD2 (5 bases). Matching the DNA end better, TRBJ2-7 makes the J call doubtful. Germline V lookup: CDR1 SEHNR, CDR2 FQNEAQ (reference sequence). The CDR3 loop spans 16 amino acids.

CDR3 protein: CASSLGRLDLTLNEQFF. CDR3 in DNA: TGTGCCAGCAGTTTAGGAAGACTCGATCTAACTCTCAATGAGCAGTTCTTC. V is TRBV27 and J is TRBJ2-1; D gene ambiguous. Germline values: CDR1 MNHEY, CDR2 SMNVEV (reference sequence). V was clipped by 2 bases and J by 6 bases, with 20 bases between them. The CDR3 has 17 residues.

The V call is TRBV27, the J call TRBJ1-2; tentative D call: TRBD1 (6 bases). CDR1 and CDR2 from the germline V gene are MNHEY and SMNVEV (reference sequence). Trimming removed 4 bases at V and 1 base at J, with 22 bases between. The CDR3 consists of 18 residues. The CDR3 nucleotides read TGTGCCAGCAGTTCAATAGGGGGTTTAGGTCCTCATAACTATGGCTACACCTTC. It specifies CASSSIGGLGPHNYGYTF.

The chain combines TRBV4-1 with TRBJ1-5, with D possibly matching TRBD1 (5 bases). The CDR3 length is 16 residues. Per the germline V gene, CDR1 is MGHRA and CDR2 is YSYEKL. V was trimmed by 6 bases and J by 2 bases, leaving 17 bases between them. In DNA, the CDR3 is TGCGCCAGCAGTCTGAGTCCGGGGGGTGGCAATCAGCCCCAGCATTTT. Protein: CASSLSPGGGNQPQHF.

The genes are TRBV9 and TRBJ2-2; D unclear. There are 16 residues in the CDR3. V was trimmed by 5 bases and J by 5 bases, leaving 19 bases between them. CDR1 and CDR2 from the germline V gene are SGDLS and YYNGEE. In DNA form, the CDR3 reads TGTGCCAGCAGTGTCCACCGGCCAGGAGAAACCGGGGAGCTGTTTTTT. This sequence encodes CASSVHRPGETGELFF. Variable domain in full (rest from reference TRBV9 and TRBJ2-2): DSGVTQTPKHLITATGQRVTLRCSPRSGDLSVYWYQQSLDQGLQFLIQYYNGEERAKGNILERFSAQQFPDLHSELNLSSLELGDSALYFCASSVHRPGETGELFFGEGSRLTVL.

With regard to this clone: Other DNA sequences in the sample encode the same CDR3. The rearrangement joins TRBV7-9 to TRBJ1-1; the D is unclear. The germline V gene has CDR1 SEHNR and CDR2 FQNEAQ (reference sequence). This CDR3 is built from 12 residues. Trimming took off 11 bases at V and 1 base at J, with 11 bases between the two ends. This CDR3 is CASSARNTEAFF. The CDR3 bases are TGTGCCTCTTCAGCGCGGAACACTGAAGCTTTCTTT.

With regard to this clone: Other DNA sequences in this sample translate to the same CDR3. The chain joins TRBV5-6 to TRBJ2-7; a possible D gene is TRBD2 (7 bases). CDR1 and CDR2 (germline): SGHDT, YYEEEE. The V end lost 0 bases, the J end lost 3 bases, and 10 bases lay between the germline ends. The CDR3 is made up of 14 amino acids. The CDR3 sequence: CASSLGGGVYEQYF. In DNA, the CDR3 is TGTGCCAGCAGCTTGGGCGGGGGCGTCTACGAGCAGTACTTC.

CDR3 protein: CASSLLAGVGETQYF. In DNA form, the CDR3 reads TGCGCCAGCAGCCTCCTAGCGGGCGTAGGAGAGACCCAGTACTTC. This rearrangement joins TRBV5-1 to TRBJ2-5; 8 bases fit TRBD2. The CDR3 contains 15 residues. Germline assignment: CDR1 SGHRS and CDR2 YFSETQ. The trim removed 4 bases at V and 4 bases at J, leaving 9 bases unmatched.

Details on this clone: The identical CDR3 is also encoded by other nucleotide sequences in the sample. V and J are TRBV4-1 and TRBJ2-6; D is uncertain. From germline, CDR1 is MGHRA and CDR2 YSYEKL. CDR3 size: 15 residues. V was clipped by 2 bases and J by 1 base, with 6 bases between them. The CDR3: CASSQTPSGANVLTF. In DNA form, the CDR3 reads TGCGCCAGCAGCCAAACACCTTCTGGGGCCAACGTCCTGACTTTC.

This clone showed up just once. This rearrangement joins TRBV29-1 to TRBJ1-1; 10 bases are shared with TRBD1. The length of the CDR3 is 15 residues. V lost 5 bases, J lost 1 base, and 7 bases stayed unmatched. Germline loops: CDR1 SQVTM, CDR2 ANQGSEA. CDR3 in amino acids: CSVRRDRGGNTEAFF. The DNA for the CDR3 is TGCAGCGTTCGTCGGGACAGGGGAGGGAACACTGAAGCTTTCTTT.

The genes are TRBV5-6 and TRBJ1-2; D uncertain. The V end was cut by 2 bases, the J end by 6 bases, with 14 bases between. This CDR3 is 14 amino acids long. Germline values: CDR1 SGHDT, CDR2 YYEEEE. The CDR3 DNA is TGTGCCAGCAGCTTAGGCTCCGGGTTACATGGCTACACCTTC. This gives the protein CASSLGSGLHGYTF.

The chain is built from TRBV6-6 and TRBJ2-3, with D possibly being TRBD2 (5 bases). The CDR3 is made up of 15 amino acids. V was shortened by 5 bases and J by 1 base, with 13 bases between the two germline ends. From germline, CDR1 is MNHNY and CDR2 SVGAGI (reference sequence). The CDR3 nucleotides are TGTGCCAGCAGTGAGGGTGTGGTGGGCACAGATACGCAGTATTTT. Residues: CASSEGVVGTDTQYF.

The chain is built from TRBV7-9 and TRBJ1-1; the match to TRBD1 covers 10 bases. This CDR3 is 17 amino acids long. J was trimmed by 5 bases and V by 7 bases; bases with no gene match: 16. CDR1 and CDR2 (germline): SEHNR, FQNEAQ (reference sequence). The CDR3 nucleotides read TGTGCCAGCATCTCATTCGGACAGGGGGTCGTAGGGACTGAAGCTTTCTTT. It yields the protein CASISFGQGVVGTEAFF.

The chain has TRBV6-1 and TRBJ2-7; D unresolved. Germline CDR1 and CDR2: MNHNS and SASEGT. The CDR3 is made up of 15 amino acids. Trimming removed 1 base at V and 1 base at J, with 11 bases between. Here the CDR3 reads CASSEERTLSYEQYF. The CDR3 DNA follows: TGTGCCAGCAGTGAAGAGAGGACGCTTTCCTACGAGCAGTACTTC.